The clone carrying this TCR beta chain is a singleton in its sample. The antigen is undetermined. The source of the sample is a study of long-term antiretroviral therapy in people with HIV. Study-level background: Sampling started about a decade before the 2015 immediate-ART recommendation. Overall study results and limits: Dominating the repertoire at all time points were the clones that expanded before ART. Relative to transplant donor controls, diversity remained lower despite increasing after ART.

There were 1-10 million cryopreserved PBMC in the samples before DNA extraction. Sequencing used immunoSEQ v3.0 at survey level. The protocol was immunoSEQ multiplex PCR, while the TCRdb copy is restricted to in-frame clones and leaves out a portion. The sample consists of tens of thousands of clones, about 90% of them appearing once. V lost 1 base and J 8 bases, leaving 23 bases between the germline ends. Germline V gene lookup returns CDR1 GTSNPN and CDR2 SVGIG (reference sequence). The CDR3 spans 16 residues. V gene TRBV30 combines with J gene TRBJ1-2; tentative D call: TRBD1 (5 bases). This TCR was sampled from a man between 45 and 60 years old with HIV. Here the sequenced sample was unsorted PBMCs, taken 2 years after starting antiretroviral therapy. DNA of the CDR3: TGTGCCTGGAGTGCCCCGGTTCAGAGGGGATTAAGAGGCTACACCTTC. This codes for CAWSAPVQRGLRGYTF.